These 15 T cell receptor beta chains were all obtained from the same sample, sequenced in a study of CD8+ T cells in alopecia areata. Extraction and reverse transcription of RNA yielded cDNA as the sequencing template. Clones were sequenced by immunoSEQ multiplex PCR, and TCRdb holds only the in-frame ones, with some missing. Among some 130,000 clones, 45% to 50% were seen once, and the ten largest hold around 19%. This material consisted of CD8+ T cells sorted from blood, taken at week 0. These receptor sequences come from a human donor with alopecia areata.

This clone was picked up a small number of times. The J gene is TRBJ2-1, the V gene TRBV29-1; no clear D gene. The CDR3 is made up of 11 amino acids. Germline V gene lookup returns CDR1 SQVTM and CDR2 ANQGSEA. V lost 3 bases to trimming and J lost 8 bases, with 8 bases between them. The CDR3 is CSVEYPDEQFF. CDR3 in DNA: TGCAGCGTTGAGTATCCGGATGAGCAGTTCTTC.

This clone was seen a handful of times. This chain joins TRBV29-1 and TRBJ2-1; D unresolved. From germline, CDR1 is SQVTM and CDR2 ANQGSEA. Trimming removed 0 bases at V and 7 bases at J, with 16 bases between. There are 15 residues in the CDR3. The CDR3 coding sequence is TGCAGCGTTGAAGATTGGACCCACCTAGTGAATGAGCAGTTCTTC. Its protein product is CSVEDWTHLVNEQFF.

This clone was detected a few times. The chain couples TRBV4-1 to TRBJ1-1; D not certain. Germline values: CDR1 MGHRA, CDR2 YSYEKL. Trimming removed 1 base from V and 3 bases from J, with 9 bases in between. The CDR3 is 14 amino acids. The CDR3 nucleotides are TGCGCCAGCAGCCAAGGAAACAGCCACACTGAAGCTTTCTTT. It yields the protein CASSQGNSHTEAFF.

The chain joins TRBV25-1 to TRBJ1-2, with 8 bases identical to TRBD1. Germline V gene sequence: CDR1 MGHDK, CDR2 SYGVNS. V was pared by 4 bases and J by 4 bases, with 2 bases of the junction left unmatched. The CDR3 is 13 amino acids. CDR3 DNA: TGTGCCAGCAGTGCCGGGACAGGCTATGGCTACACCTTC. Its protein is CASSAGTGYGYTF.

This chain joins TRBV4-1 and TRBJ2-2, with D unresolved. This CDR3 region has 16 residues. Per germline, CDR1 MGHRA and CDR2 YSYEKL. The V gene lost 3 bases and the J gene lost 4 bases, with 15 bases spanning the gap. CDR3 loop: CASSHDEPGVTGELFF. CDR3 DNA: TGCGCCAGCAGCCATGACGAACCAGGAGTCACCGGGGAGCTGTTTTTT.

The V call is TRBV4-3, the J call TRBJ1-4, with D maybe TRBD1 (5 bases). This CDR3 comprises 15 residues. Germline V lookup: CDR1 LGHNA, CDR2 YSLEER. Trimming took 4 bases from V and 8 from J, leaving 17 bases between them. In nucleotides, the CDR3 is TGCGCCAGCAGCCCTCCGGGACGGATGGCAGAAAAACTGTTTTTT. This sequence encodes CASSPPGRMAEKLFF.

The CDR3 region has the DNA TGTGCCATCAGTGAGGGCGGACAGGGCTTCGGTTCACCCCTCCACTTT. Translation gives CAISEGGQGFGSPLHF. J is TRBJ1-6 and V is TRBV10-3; the match to TRBD1 covers 8 bases. The CDR3 is made up of 16 amino acids. CDR1 and CDR2 from the germline V gene are ENHRY and SYGVKD. Germline trimming cut 2 bases from V and 9 bases from J; bases unmatched to any gene: 9.

The rearrangement links TRBV6-1 to TRBJ2-1; TRBD2 is a possible D gene (5 bases). V lost 8 bases to trimming and J lost 7 bases, with 15 bases between them. Germline V gene data show CDR1 as MNHNS and CDR2 as SASEGT. CDR3 length: 13 amino acids. CDR3 amino acids: CASSSGELNEQFF. The CDR3 bases are TGTGCCAGCTCGTCTGGGGAGTTGAATGAGCAGTTCTTC.

This clone was seen many times. The genes are TRBV6-1 and TRBJ2-2; the D gene is possibly TRBD2 (5 bases). This CDR3 contains 16 residues. CDR1 MNHNS and CDR2 SASEGT come from the germline V gene. The V gene lost 2 bases and the J gene lost 4 bases, with 14 bases spanning the gap. As DNA, the CDR3 is TGTGCCAGCAGTGAAAAGAGCGGCGACGGCACCGGGGAGCTGTTTTTT. Translating gives CASSEKSGDGTGELFF.

This rearrangement joins TRBV7-9 to TRBJ1-6; 10 bases match TRBD1. CDR1 is SEHNR, CDR2 FQNEAQ, per germline (reference sequence). J gave up 7 bases and V 3 bases, and 6 bases lay outside the gene matches. This CDR3 spans 16 amino acids. CDR3 coding DNA: TGTGCCAGCAGCTTTCCGGACAGGGGGTTCAATTCACCCCTCCACTTT. The encoded protein is CASSFPDRGFNSPLHF.

This chain uses TRBV9 with TRBJ2-5, with 8 bases lining up with TRBD1. Germline trimming cut 0 bases from V and 3 bases from J; bases unmatched to any gene: 1. The germline CDR1 and CDR2 sequences are SGDLS and YYNGEE. The CDR3 spans 14 residues. The CDR3 here is CASSVEQGEETQYF. CDR3 bases: TGTGCCAGCAGCGTAGAACAGGGGGAAGAGACCCAGTACTTC.

The V call is TRBV29-1, the J call TRBJ2-5; TRBD1 aligns across 9 bases. The CDR3 length is 12 residues. Germline V gene data show CDR1 as SQVTM and CDR2 as ANQGSEA. Trimming took 7 bases from V and 11 from J; bases not matched to a gene: 11. The CDR3 nucleotides are TGCAGCGGACAGGGGGGACGGGGGGAGCAGTACTTC. Translating it yields CSGQGGRGEQYF.

The rearrangement uses TRBV7-9 and TRBJ2-1; the match to TRBD1 covers 8 bases. The CDR3 has 16 residues. In germline, CDR1 is SEHNR, CDR2 FQNEAQ (reference sequence). The V and J ends lost 5 bases and 6 bases, in that order; junction bases with no gene match: 12. Here the CDR3 reads CASSPPRTGTFNEQFF. The CDR3 nucleotides read TGTGCCAGCAGCCCCCCCCGGACAGGGACCTTCAATGAGCAGTTCTTC.

The chain is built from TRBV6-1 and TRBJ2-5; no reliable D call. Trimming shortened V by 1 base and J by 5 bases, and 8 bases separated the two germline ends. In germline, CDR1 is MNHNS, CDR2 SASEGT. The CDR3 spans 13 residues. The CDR3 region has the DNA TGTGCCAGCAGTGAAGATAGGGTTGAGACCCAGTACTTC. Translated: CASSEDRVETQYF.

This clone was seen a handful of times. The chain combines TRBV30 with TRBJ2-5, with TRBD1 matching 7 bases. The DNA matches TRBJ2-7 better at its end, which makes the J call doubtful. Germline values: CDR1 GTSNPN, CDR2 SVGIG (reference sequence). The CDR3 runs to 15 residues. DNA of the CDR3: TGTGCCTGGAGTGTGGGTAGGGGGCCCTCCTACGAGCAGTACTTC. Translated, it gives CAWSVGRGPSYEQYF.